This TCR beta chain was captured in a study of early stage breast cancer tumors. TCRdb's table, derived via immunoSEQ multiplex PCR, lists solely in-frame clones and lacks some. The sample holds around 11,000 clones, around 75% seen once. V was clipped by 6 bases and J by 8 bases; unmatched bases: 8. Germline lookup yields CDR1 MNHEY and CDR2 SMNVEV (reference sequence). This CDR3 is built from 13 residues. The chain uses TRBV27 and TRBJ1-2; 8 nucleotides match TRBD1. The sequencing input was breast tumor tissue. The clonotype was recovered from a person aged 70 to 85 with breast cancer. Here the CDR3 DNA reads TGTGCCAGCAGGGACAGGGCTCCCCAGGGCTACACCTTC. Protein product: CASRDRAPQGYTF.